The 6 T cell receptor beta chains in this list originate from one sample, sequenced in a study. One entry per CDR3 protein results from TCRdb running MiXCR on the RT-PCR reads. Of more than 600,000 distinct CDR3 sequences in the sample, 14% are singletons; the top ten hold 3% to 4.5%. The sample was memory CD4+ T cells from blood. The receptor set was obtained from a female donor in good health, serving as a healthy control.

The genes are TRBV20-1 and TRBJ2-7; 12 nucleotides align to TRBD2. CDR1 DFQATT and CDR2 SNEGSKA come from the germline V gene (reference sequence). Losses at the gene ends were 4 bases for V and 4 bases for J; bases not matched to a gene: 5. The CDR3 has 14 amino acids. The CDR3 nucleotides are TGCAGTGCTACGGGGACTAGCGGGTTGTACGAGCAGTACTTC. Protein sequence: CSATGTSGLYEQYF.

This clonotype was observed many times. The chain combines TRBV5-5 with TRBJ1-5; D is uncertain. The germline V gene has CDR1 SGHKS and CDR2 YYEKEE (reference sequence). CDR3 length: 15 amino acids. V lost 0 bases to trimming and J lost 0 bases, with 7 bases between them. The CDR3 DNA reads TGTGCCAGCAGCTTGGGCCCCAGTAGCAATCAGCCCCAGCATTTT. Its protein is CASSLGPSSNQPQHF.

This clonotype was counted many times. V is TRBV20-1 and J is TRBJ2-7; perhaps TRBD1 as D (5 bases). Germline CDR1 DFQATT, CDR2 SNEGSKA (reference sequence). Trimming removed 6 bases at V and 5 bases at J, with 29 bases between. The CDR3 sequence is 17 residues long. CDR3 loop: CSATTPQGNWVRNEQYF. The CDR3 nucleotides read TGCAGTGCAACAACGCCTCAGGGTAACTGGGTTCGTAACGAGCAGTACTTC.

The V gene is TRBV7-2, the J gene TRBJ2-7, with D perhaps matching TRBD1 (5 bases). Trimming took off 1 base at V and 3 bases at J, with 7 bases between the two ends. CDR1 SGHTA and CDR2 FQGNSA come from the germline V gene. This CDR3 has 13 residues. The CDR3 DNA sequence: TGTGCCAGCAGCTTAGAACAGGACTACGAGCAGTACTTC. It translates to CASSLEQDYEQYF.

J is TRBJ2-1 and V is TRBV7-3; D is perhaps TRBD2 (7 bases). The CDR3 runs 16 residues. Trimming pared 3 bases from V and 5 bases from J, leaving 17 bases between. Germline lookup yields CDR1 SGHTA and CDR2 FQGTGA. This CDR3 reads CASSLGGGSWNNEQFF. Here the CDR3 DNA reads TGTGCCAGCAGCTTGGGGGGCGGGAGTTGGAACAATGAGCAGTTCTTC.

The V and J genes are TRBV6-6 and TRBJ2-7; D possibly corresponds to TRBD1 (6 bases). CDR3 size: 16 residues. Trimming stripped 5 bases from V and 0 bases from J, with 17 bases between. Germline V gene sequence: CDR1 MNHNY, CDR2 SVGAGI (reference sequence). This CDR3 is CASSKPLDSFSYEQYF. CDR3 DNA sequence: TGTGCCAGCAGTAAACCCTTGGACAGCTTCTCCTACGAGCAGTACTTC.